This entry features one TCR beta chain sequence. The target antigen is unknown. Unique molecular identifiers tagged the TCRbeta library. TCRdb re-called the PCR reads with MiXCR, one entry per CDR3 protein. The sample yields around 450,000 distinct CDR3 sequences, 43% seen once. This sample was taken from a study of T-cell reconstitution after alpha-beta-depleted transplantation in children. Study-wide findings and caveats: Approximately two months post-transplant, alpha-beta T cells reportedly originated from several hundred expanded graft clones. From surviving recipient T cells and thymic progenitors came the high day-60 TCRbeta diversity observed in some patients.

J gave up 4 bases and V 5 bases, and 7 bases lay outside the gene matches. Germline CDR1 reads SEHNR; CDR2 reads FQNEAQ (reference sequence). This CDR3 is built from 16 residues. The rearrangement uses TRBV7-9 and TRBJ2-2; 10 nucleotides agree with TRBD1. This sample comprised PBMCs, obtained before TCRalphabeta/CD19-depleted stem cell transplant. This TCR was recovered from a girl aged 2 to 10 with aplastic anemia, due to receive a stem cell transplant. The CDR3: CASSPRQGASTGELFF. The CDR3 DNA follows: TGTGCCAGCAGCCCCCGACAGGGGGCCAGCACCGGGGAGCTGTTTTTT. The full variable domain, its missing parts supplied by reference TRBV7-9 and TRBJ2-2, is DTGVSQNPRHKITKRGQNVTFRCDPISEHNRLYWYRQTLGQGPEFLTYFQNEAQLEKSRLLSDRFSAERPKGSFSTLEIQRTEQGDSAMYLCASSPRQGASTGELFFGEGSRLTVL.